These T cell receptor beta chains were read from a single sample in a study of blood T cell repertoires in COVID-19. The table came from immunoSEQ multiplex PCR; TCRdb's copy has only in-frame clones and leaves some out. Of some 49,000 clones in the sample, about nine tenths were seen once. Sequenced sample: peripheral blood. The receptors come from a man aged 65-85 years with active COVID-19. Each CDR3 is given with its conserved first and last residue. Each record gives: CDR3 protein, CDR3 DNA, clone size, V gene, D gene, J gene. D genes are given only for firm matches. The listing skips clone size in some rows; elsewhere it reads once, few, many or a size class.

CDR3 protein: CASSLGTSGGLEQYF
CDR3 DNA: TGTGCCAGCAGCCTAGGGACTAGCGGGGGTCTGGAGCAGTACTTC
clone size: .
V gene: TRBV7-2
D gene: TRBD2
J gene: TRBJ2-7

CDR3 protein: CASSLRTGEGTEAFF
CDR3 DNA: TGTGCCAGCAGCCTACGGACAGGGGAGGGTACTGAAGCTTTCTTT
clone size: .
V gene: TRBV7-9
D gene: TRBD1
J gene: TRBJ1-1

CDR3 protein: CASSNRGLLSYEQYF
CDR3 DNA: TGTGCCAGCAGCAACAGGGGGCTATTGAGCTACGAGCAGTACTTC
clone size: once
V gene: TRBV7-2
D gene: TRBD1
J gene: TRBJ2-7

CDR3 protein: CASRPQGTDTQYF
CDR3 DNA: TGTGCCAGCAGGCCACAGGGCACAGATACGCAGTATTTT
clone size: .
V gene: TRBV6-5
D gene: .
J gene: TRBJ2-3

CDR3 protein: CASSLGGLYGNTIYF
CDR3 DNA: TGTGCCAGCAGCTTAGGGGGGCTTTATGGAAACACCATATATTTT
clone size: .
V gene: TRBV7-2
D gene: .
J gene: TRBJ1-3

CDR3 protein: CASVEGSPTWNTGELFF
CDR3 DNA: TGCGCCAGCGTGGAGGGGTCACCAACTTGGAACACCGGGGAGCTGTTTTTT
clone size: once
V gene: TRBV10-1
D gene: .
J gene: TRBJ2-2

CDR3 protein: CASSVVSPGEQFF
CDR3 DNA: TGTGCCAGCAGCGTAGTTAGCCCCGGTGAGCAGTTCTTC
clone size: once
V gene: TRBV9
D gene: .
J gene: TRBJ2-1

CDR3 protein: CASSEDAPGEQYF
CDR3 DNA: TGTGCCAGCAGCGAGGACGCGCCGGGGGAGCAGTACTTC
clone size: .
V gene: TRBV2
D gene: .
J gene: TRBJ2-7

CDR3 protein: CASSDRDRGPYEQYF
CDR3 DNA: TGTGCCAGCAGTGACCGGGACAGGGGGCCCTACGAGCAGTACTTC
clone size: .
V gene: TRBV6-6
D gene: TRBD1
J gene: TRBJ2-7

CDR3 protein: CASSRTGTGMNTEAFF
CDR3 DNA: TGTGCCAGCAGCCGAACCGGGACAGGGATGAACACTGAAGCTTTCTTT
clone size: once
V gene: TRBV5-5
D gene: TRBD1
J gene: TRBJ1-1

CDR3 protein: CASSSGQGNQPQHF
CDR3 DNA: TGTGCCAGCAGTTCGGGACAGGGCAATCAGCCCCAGCATTTT
clone size: .
V gene: TRBV28
D gene: TRBD1
J gene: TRBJ1-5

CDR3 protein: CASSLGWGQGPARNNQPQHF
CDR3 DNA: TGTGCCAGCAGTTTAGGGTGGGGGCAGGGTCCCGCTAGAAACAATCAGCCCCAGCATTTT
clone size: .
V gene: TRBV28
D gene: .
J gene: TRBJ1-5

CDR3 protein: CASSRTGTGTEAFF
CDR3 DNA: TGTGCCAGCAGTAGAACCGGGACAGGGACTGAAGCTTTCTTT
clone size: .
V gene: TRBV6-2/TRBV6-3
D gene: TRBD1
J gene: TRBJ1-1